One sample yielded the 25 T cell receptor beta chains listed below, sequenced in a study of cytomegalovirus exposure and HLA in healthy donors. It was with 60 Vbeta and 13 Jbeta primers that the PCR ran. Assay: immunoSEQ multiplex PCR; the TCRdb copy retains only in-frame clones and omits some. The sample contains 95,000 to 150,000 clones, roughly 80% of which appear only once. The sample taken for sequencing was PBMCs. These receptor sequences come from a woman under 30 in good health and CMV-seronegative.

The chain carries TRBV29-1 and TRBJ1-5; D uncertain. Trimming removed 4 bases from V and 0 bases from J, with 10 bases in between. Germline-derived CDR1 and CDR2 are SQVTM and ANQGSEA. The CDR3 extends over 14 amino acids. CDR3 coding DNA: TGCAGCGTTGTGGCCGGGTATAGCAATCAGCCCCAGCATTTT. It encodes CSVVAGYSNQPQHF.

This rearrangement joins TRBV4-1 to TRBJ1-4; the match to TRBD1 covers 9 bases. With V trimmed by 4 bases and J by 8 bases, 14 bases remained unmatched. The CDR3 is 17 amino acids. The germline V gene has CDR1 MGHRA and CDR2 YSYEKL. CDR3 sequence (DNA): TGCGCCAGCAGCCCTGGACTATATGGACAGGGGTTGGAAAAACTGTTTTTT. Its translation: CASSPGLYGQGLEKLFF.

V is TRBV19 and J is TRBJ1-5, with TRBD1 identical over 9 bases. The V gene end was trimmed by 6 bases and the J gene end by 8 bases; junction bases not matched to a gene: 11. This CDR3 has 15 residues. Looked up from germline, CDR1 is LNHDA and CDR2 is SQIVND (reference sequence). This chain's CDR3 is CASSPTPGQGEPQHF. The CDR3 coding sequence is TGTGCCAGTAGCCCCACCCCGGGACAGGGAGAGCCCCAGCATTTT. The full variable domain, with the rest looked up from reference TRBV19 and TRBJ1-5, is DGGITQSPKYLFRKEGQNVTLSCEQNLNHDAMYWYRQDPGQGLRLIYYSQIVNDFQKGDIAEGYSVSREKKESFPLTVTSAQKNPTAFYLCASSPTPGQGEPQHFGDGTRLSIL.

J is TRBJ2-7 and V is TRBV30, with 7 bases matching TRBD1. V lost 7 bases and J lost 7; bases outside the gene matches: 19. Germline V CDR1 and CDR2: GTSNPN, SVGIG (reference sequence). The CDR3 spans 15 residues. In DNA form, the CDR3 reads TGTGCCTTCCTACCCCGGGACAGAGGGCCGATTGAGCAGTACTTC. Translating gives CAFLPRDRGPIEQYF. The whole variable domain, filled in from reference TRBV30 and TRBJ2-7, reads SQTIHQWPATLVQPVGSPLSLECTVEGTSNPNLYWYRQAAGRGLQLLFYSVGIGQISSEVPQNLSASRPQDRQFILSSKKLLLSDSGFYLCAFLPRDRGPIEQYFGPGTRLTVT.

The chain has TRBV5-6 and TRBJ1-1; no reliable D call. Per the germline V gene, CDR1 is SGHDT and CDR2 is YYEEEE. V was trimmed by 9 bases and J by 1 base, leaving 19 bases between them. There are 15 residues in the CDR3. The CDR3 nucleotides are TGTGCCACCTATCAGAACCGGGGTTGGAACACTGAAGCTTTCTTT. As protein: CATYQNRGWNTEAFF.

This clone was seen a few times. The chain links TRBV15 to TRBJ2-5; 9 nucleotides line up with TRBD2. The CDR3 runs 18 residues. The trim removed 4 bases at V and 2 bases at J, leaving 14 bases unmatched. CDR1 is LNHNV and CDR2 is YYDKDF in the germline V gene (reference sequence). The CDR3 reads CATSTWGSGGPLQETQYF. CDR3 sequence (DNA): TGTGCCACCAGCACTTGGGGGAGCGGGGGGCCCCTGCAAGAGACCCAGTACTTC.

V usage is TRBV6-1 and J usage is TRBJ1-1; D is undetermined. The V and J ends lost 11 bases and 4 bases respectively, with 14 bases between them. In germline, CDR1 is MNHNS, CDR2 SASEGT. The CDR3 runs to 12 residues. CDR3 coding DNA: TGTGCCTGCCTCGGGGATGGCACTGAAGCTTTCTTT. As protein: CACLGDGTEAFF.

V is TRBV12-5 and J is TRBJ1-5, with 9 bases lining up with TRBD1. The germline CDR1 and CDR2 sequences are LGHNT and FRNRAP. The CDR3 runs 17 residues. Trimming took 0 bases from V and 4 from J; bases not matched to a gene: 7. The CDR3 is CASGLVSAGQGNQPQHF. The CDR3 nucleotides are TGTGCTAGTGGTTTGGTCTCCGCGGGACAGGGAAATCAGCCCCAGCATTTT. Complete variable domain (other parts from reference TRBV12-5 and TRBJ1-5): DARVTQTPRHKVTEMGQEVTMRCQPILGHNTVFWYRQTMMQGLELLAYFRNRAPLDDSGMPKDRFSAEMPDATLATLKIQPSEPRDSAVYFCASGLVSAGQGNQPQHFGDGTRLSIL.

This CDR3 reads CASSYGTGFNQPQHF. CDR3 DNA sequence: TGTGCCAGCAGTTACGGGACAGGGTTTAATCAGCCCCAGCATTTT. The chain employs TRBV2 and TRBJ1-5, with TRBD1 identical over 9 bases. CDR1 and CDR2 (germline): SNHLY, FYNNEI. The trim removed 5 bases at V and 4 bases at J, leaving 6 bases unmatched. This CDR3 contains 15 residues.

The rearrangement uses TRBV4-2 and TRBJ1-6, with D possibly TRBD1 on 5 matching bases. V lost 4 bases, J lost 7 bases, and 14 bases lay in between. The CDR3 is 15 amino acids. CDR1 and CDR2 from the germline V gene are LGHNA and YNFKEQ. CDR3 residues: CASSLIHGQNSPLHF. Here the CDR3 DNA reads TGTGCCAGCAGCCTCATACACGGACAAAATTCACCCCTCCACTTT.

This rearrangement joins TRBV7-2 to TRBJ2-7; D perhaps matches TRBD2 (6 bases). The CDR3 sequence is 14 residues long. CDR1 is SGHTA, CDR2 FQGNSA, per germline. Trimming shortened V by 3 bases and J by 4 bases, and 13 bases separated the two germline ends. The CDR3 spells CASSLLADFYEQYF. CDR3 DNA sequence: TGTGCCAGCAGCTTGTTAGCGGACTTTTACGAGCAGTACTTC.

The chain has TRBV11-2 and TRBJ2-7; D is undetermined. The CDR3 covers 14 residues. CDR1 is SGHAT, CDR2 FQNNGV, per germline. V lost 5 bases and J 7 bases, leaving 18 bases between the germline ends. The CDR3 is CASSLRRKYEEQYF. In nucleotides, the CDR3 is TGTGCCAGCAGCCTCCGGCGGAAGTACGAAGAGCAGTACTTC.

The chain has TRBV11-2 and TRBJ1-2; a possible D gene is TRBD1 (5 bases). The CDR3 has 13 residues. The germline V gene encodes CDR1 SGHAT and CDR2 FQNNGV. Trimming took 6 bases from V and 4 from J, leaving 12 bases between them. Written as DNA, the CDR3 is TGTGCCAGCAGTCCCAGGGAAGGCTATGGCTACACCTTC. This encodes CASSPREGYGYTF.

The V gene is TRBV5-8, the J gene TRBJ1-6; possibly TRBD1 for D (5 bases). Trimming stripped 1 base from V and 0 bases from J, with 14 bases between. From germline, CDR1 is SGHTS and CDR2 YDEGEE. The CDR3 has 18 residues. The CDR3 nucleotides read TGTGCCAGCAGCTTGTGGGCAGGGTTTAGCTCCTATAATTCACCCCTCCACTTT. Protein product: CASSLWAGFSSYNSPLHF. The variable domain in full, with the rest retrieved from reference TRBV5-8 and TRBJ1-6, is EAGVTQSPTHLIKTRGQQATLRCSPISGHTSVYWYQQALGLGLQFLLWYDEGEERNRGNFPPRFSGRQFPNYSSELNVNALELEDSALYLCASSLWAGFSSYNSPLHFGNGTRLTVT.

The chain recombines TRBV28 with TRBJ1-3, with TRBD1 identical over 7 bases. The CDR3 length is 18 residues. After removal of 2 bases from V and 0 bases from J, the junction contained 10 bases not matched to a gene. Looked up from germline, CDR1 is MDHEN and CDR2 is SYDVKM. The CDR3 sequence is CASSLKSDRAYSGNTIYF. CDR3 in DNA: TGTGCCAGCAGTTTAAAGTCAGACAGGGCTTACTCTGGAAACACCATATATTTT.

The chain has TRBV7-2 and TRBJ1-2, with 8 bases fitting TRBD1. V dropped 5 bases and J dropped 4; count of bases not matched to a gene: 12. The V gene's germline CDR1 is SGHTA and CDR2 FQGNSA. The CDR3 consists of 16 residues. CDR3 DNA sequence: TGTGCCAGCAGCCTGCTAGTACCAGGGGGCGCCTATGGCTACACCTTC. It encodes CASSLLVPGGAYGYTF.

This clone was seen only once. The rearrangement uses TRBV7-9 and TRBJ1-1; TRBD1 aligns across 10 bases. This CDR3 region has 15 residues. The junction had 6 bases not matched to a gene; V was cut back by 5 bases and J by 3 bases. The germline V gene encodes CDR1 SEHNR and CDR2 FQNEAQ (reference sequence). CDR3 bases: TGTGCCAGCAGCCCGCCCGGGACAGGGGACACTGAAGCTTTCTTT. Translation: CASSPPGTGDTEAFF.

V is TRBV7-9 and J is TRBJ1-6; 7 positions match TRBD1. The germline V gene has CDR1 SEHNR and CDR2 FQNEAQ (reference sequence). The length of the CDR3 is 16 residues. J gave up 7 bases and V 3 bases, and 9 bases lay outside the gene matches. The CDR3 DNA follows: TGTGCCAGCAGCTTCCGCAGGGGGTTGGAGAATTCACCCCTCCACTTT. Translation: CASSFRRGLENSPLHF.

The V gene is TRBV5-5, the J gene TRBJ2-1, with D unresolved. Germline-derived CDR1 and CDR2 are SGHKS and YYEKEE (reference sequence). The CDR3 is made up of 11 amino acids. V was shortened by 4 bases and J by 12 bases, with 11 bases between the two germline ends. CDR3 sequence (DNA): TGTGCCAGCAGCCCCCCACCCGGGCAGTTCTTC. Translating gives CASSPPPGQFF.

The chain employs TRBV19 and TRBJ2-6; 8 nucleotides align to TRBD1. The V and J ends lost 8 bases and 0 bases, in that order; junction bases with no gene match: 6. Germline-derived CDR1 and CDR2 are LNHDA and SQIVND (reference sequence). The length of the CDR3 is 16 residues. The CDR3 DNA sequence: TGTGCCAGTCTCCAGGGGGCGGCCTCTGGGGCCAACGTCCTGACTTTC. Residues: CASLQGAASGANVLTF. The variable domain in full, completed from reference TRBV19 and TRBJ2-6, reads DGGITQSPKYLFRKEGQNVTLSCEQNLNHDAMYWYRQDPGQGLRLIYYSQIVNDFQKGDIAEGYSVSREKKESFPLTVTSAQKNPTAFYLCASLQGAASGANVLTFGAGSRLTVL.

The rearrangement uses TRBV7-6 and TRBJ2-7, with 10 nucleotides matching TRBD1. This CDR3 spans 15 amino acids. Germline V gene sequence: CDR1 SGHVS, CDR2 FNYEAQ. Germline trimming cut 5 bases from V and 0 bases from J; bases unmatched to any gene: 4. CDR3 protein: CASSLGQGSSYEQYF. CDR3 DNA sequence: TGTGCCAGCAGCCTGGGACAGGGGAGCTCCTACGAGCAGTACTTC.

This clone was found once. J is TRBJ1-2 and V is TRBV10-1, with no clear D. V lost 0 bases and J 7 bases, leaving 9 bases between the germline ends. Germline V gives CDR1 WNHNN, CDR2 SYGVQD (reference sequence). CDR3 length: 13 residues. The CDR3 spells CASSESARGGYTF. The CDR3 nucleotides are TGCGCCAGCAGTGAGTCGGCCCGGGGTGGCTACACCTTC.

The genes are TRBV15 and TRBJ2-3; D is possibly TRBD2 (6 bases). Germline lookup yields CDR1 LNHNV and CDR2 YYDKDF (reference sequence). The CDR3 is made up of 13 amino acids. Trimming left V 8 bases short and J 5 bases short, with 14 bases between. The CDR3 DNA reads as TGTGCCACCCGTTCCAAGGGAGGAGATACGCAGTATTTT. This translates into CATRSKGGDTQYF.

A remark on this clone: A junction end diverges from the germline sequence, so it may reflect a read error. The chain carries TRBV30 and TRBJ2-6, with 7 nucleotides matching TRBD2. This CDR3 is built from 20 residues. Germline V gives CDR1 GTSNPN, CDR2 SVGIG (reference sequence). Here the CDR3 DNA reads TGTGCCTGGAGTGTACGGGGGAGGGTAGCATTGGTGAAAGGGGCCAACGGCCTGACTTTC. As protein: CAWSVRGRVALVKGANGLTF.

The rearrangement uses TRBV6-5 and TRBJ1-2; D gene ambiguous. From germline, CDR1 is MNHEY and CDR2 SVGAGI. The CDR3 is made up of 15 amino acids. The V end was cut by 1 base, the J end by 4 bases, with 13 bases between. The CDR3 sequence: CASSYLAAASYGYTF. The CDR3 DNA reads as TGTGCCAGCAGTTACTTAGCGGCAGCGAGCTATGGCTACACCTTC.